The 25 T cell receptor beta chains listed next were all sequenced from one sample in a study of CD4 and CD8 cells across lung adenocarcinoma regions. MiXCR, applied by TCRdb to the PCR reads, yields one record per CDR3 protein. The top ten clones hold roughly 90% of a sample with 5,500 to 7,000 distinct CDR3 sequences, under 55% of them seen once. The sample comprised CD8+ T cells from the margin of a lung tumor. These receptor sequences come from a male donor with lung adenocarcinoma. The CD4 and CD8 labels of this study may be unreliable.

This chain connects TRBV4-1 to TRBJ2-5; D possibly corresponds to TRBD2 (7 bases). The CDR3 is 19 residues long. The germline V gene has CDR1 MGHRA and CDR2 YSYEKL. V dropped 9 bases and J dropped 8 bases, with 37 bases sitting between them. The CDR3 DNA follows: TGCGCCAGGGGTCAAGTAGGGGGGGGGGGGGGCAGGGCCAAAAACACCCAGTACTTC. Residues: CARGQVGGGGGRAKNTQYF.

This chain uses TRBV5-1 with TRBJ2-5, with TRBD2 identical over 8 bases. With V trimmed by 0 bases and J by 0 bases, 4 bases remained unmatched. Germline V gene lookup returns CDR1 SGHRS and CDR2 YFSETQ. This CDR3 spans 16 amino acids. CDR3 sequence (DNA): TGCGCCAGCAGCTTGGCGGGGGGGCAAAACCAAGAGACCCAGTACTTC. This codes for CASSLAGGQNQETQYF.

The CDR3 sequence: CSASGGIWQETQYF. CDR3 DNA: TGCAGTGCTAGCGGGGGGATTTGGCAAGAGACCCAGTACTTC. The V gene is TRBV20-1, the J gene TRBJ2-7; 7 bases fit TRBD2. The DNA end is more similar to TRBJ2-5, so the J call may be wrong. This CDR3 comprises 14 residues. From germline, CDR1 is DFQATT and CDR2 SNEGSKA (reference sequence).

The chain carries TRBV6-1 and TRBJ2-1; 9 positions match TRBD1. The CDR3 is 14 residues long. Trimming cost V 6 bases and J 10 bases; bases outside gene matches: 10. Per the germline V gene, CDR1 is MNHNS and CDR2 is SASEGT. CDR3 DNA sequence: TGTGCCAGCAGGGAACCGGGACAGGGAGTCGAGCAGTTCTTC. Translation: CASREPGQGVEQFF.

The table lists this clonotype with a few counts. Just one base apart from a much larger clone, this may be a read error. The rearrangement links TRBV6-5 to TRBJ2-4, with 8 bases lining up with TRBD1. CDR1 MNHEY and CDR2 SVGAGI come from the germline V gene. The CDR3 is made up of 15 amino acids. Trimming cost V 2 bases and J 13 bases; bases outside gene matches: 13. The CDR3 region is CASSYGQGVSNEQYF. The CDR3 region has the DNA TGTGCCAGCAGTTACGGACAGGGAGTTAGCAATGAGCAGTACTTC.

This rearrangement joins TRBV6-1 to TRBJ2-1; TRBD2 matches 13 bases. With V trimmed by 3 bases and J by 13 bases, 27 bases remained unmatched. CDR1 is MNHNS and CDR2 is SASEGT in the germline V gene. The CDR3 sequence is 21 residues long. The CDR3 loop reads CASSDPGLAGRVRQYQETQFF. The CDR3 bases are TGTGCCAGCAGTGACCCGGGACTAGCGGGGAGGGTGCGACAGTACCAAGAGACCCAGTTCTTC.

The sample holds many counts of this clonotype. The chain uses TRBV6-2 or TRBV6-3 and TRBJ2-5, with 9 bases identical to TRBD1. Germline CDR1 MNHEY, CDR2 SVGEGT. This CDR3 region has 14 residues. Trimming removed 8 bases from V and 2 bases from J; junction bases left unmatched: 6. The CDR3 DNA reads TGTGCCAGCCTTGTACAGGGGGCTCAAGAGACCCAGTACTTC. Its protein product is CASLVQGAQETQYF.

The chain couples TRBV27 to TRBJ2-5; 12 positions match TRBD2. This CDR3 has 17 residues. The trim removed 6 bases at V and 2 bases at J, leaving 10 bases unmatched. Germline assignment: CDR1 MNHEY and CDR2 SMNVEV (reference sequence). CDR3 in DNA: TGTGCCAGCAGAAGACTAGCGGGAGATCCCTTACAAGAGACCCAGTACTTC. Amino acids: CASRRLAGDPLQETQYF.

V gene TRBV10-3 combines with J gene TRBJ2-2, with 12 bases fitting TRBD2. There are 16 residues in the CDR3. V shed 6 bases and J 4 bases; nucleotides not matched to a gene: 6. Germline V gene sequence: CDR1 ENHRY, CDR2 SYGVKD. CDR3 residues: CAISPTSGGGTGELFF. Written as DNA, the CDR3 is TGTGCCATCAGCCCGACTAGCGGGGGCGGCACCGGGGAGCTGTTTTTT.

The rearrangement links TRBV6-1 to TRBJ2-2; D not resolved. V gave up 5 bases and J gave up 13 bases, with 26 bases separating them. CDR1 is MNHNS, CDR2 SASEGT, per germline. The CDR3 length is 16 residues. The CDR3 DNA is TGTGCCAGCAGTACCCAAGCTGGGTCGCGTCCCGATGCGCTGTTTTTT. Encoded protein: CASSTQAGSRPDALFF.

This chain joins TRBV10-2 and TRBJ2-3; D possibly corresponds to TRBD1 (5 bases). Trimming left V 6 bases short and J 10 bases short, with 20 bases between. There are 14 residues in the CDR3. Germline CDR1 WSHSY, CDR2 SAAADI. This CDR3 reads CASRLDRDPSAQYF. The CDR3 DNA sequence: TGCGCCAGCAGACTTGACAGAGACCCTTCTGCGCAGTATTTT.

The gene calls are TRBV4-1 and TRBJ1-2, with D uncertain. V was trimmed by 2 bases and J by 6 bases, leaving 13 bases between them. Germline V gene data show CDR1 as MGHRA and CDR2 as YSYEKL. This CDR3 has 14 residues. This chain's CDR3 is CASSQLPLTHGYTF. Here the CDR3 DNA reads TGCGCCAGCAGCCAATTACCCCTTACCCATGGCTACACCTTC.

This clonotype was observed a handful of times. This chain links TRBV6-1 with TRBJ2-3; TRBD2 might be the D (6 bases). Deletions cut 4 bases from V and 0 bases from J, with 11 bases between. CDR1 is MNHNS and CDR2 is SASEGT in the germline V gene. The CDR3 runs 15 residues. In DNA, the CDR3 is TGTGCCAGCAGTGTGACTAGGGGAAGCACAGATACGCAGTATTTT. It encodes CASSVTRGSTDTQYF.

This clonotype appeared many times. The chain carries TRBV7-2 and TRBJ2-1; D not resolved. Near its end, the DNA agrees better with TRBJ2-7, so the J call may be wrong. This CDR3 spans 14 amino acids. Germline assignment: CDR1 SGHTA and CDR2 FQGNSA. The CDR3 sequence: CASSLARASYEQYF. CDR3 nucleotide sequence: TGTGCCAGCAGCTTAGCGAGAGCGTCCTACGAGCAGTACTTC.

The V and J genes are TRBV15 and TRBJ2-1; D remains ambiguous. Per germline, CDR1 LNHNV and CDR2 YYDKDF (reference sequence). CDR3 size: 13 residues. V was cut by 0 bases and J by 5 bases, with 5 bases left in between. The CDR3 DNA reads as TGTGCCACCAGCAGAGATCCCAACAATGAGCAGTTCTTC. Its protein product is CATSRDPNNEQFF.

The rearrangement links TRBV6-1 to TRBJ2-1; a weak D match, TRBD2 (5 bases). V was shortened by 4 bases and J by 0 bases, with 7 bases between the two germline ends. Germline-derived CDR1 and CDR2 are MNHNS and SASEGT. The CDR3 is 14 residues long. The chain's CDR3 is CASSGTSSYNEQFF. The CDR3 DNA is TGTGCCAGCAGTGGTACTAGCTCCTACAATGAGCAGTTCTTC.

With regard to this clonotype: In this CDR3 the conserved last residue, phenylalanine or tryptophan, is missing, so a read error is likely. The rearrangement joins TRBV27 to TRBJ2-1, with D perhaps matching TRBD1 (7 bases). Trimming pared 3 bases from V and 0 bases from J, leaving 24 bases between. There are 20 residues in the CDR3. Germline CDR1 reads MNHEY; CDR2 reads SMNVEV (reference sequence). This CDR3 reads CASSLSLRGVYSSSYNEQFL. The CDR3 DNA reads as TGTGCCAGCAGTTTGTCCCTCAGGGGGGTTTATAGTAGCTCCTACAATGAGCAGTTCTTA.

This chain joins TRBV7-2 and TRBJ2-3; D is unclear. From germline, CDR1 is SGHTA and CDR2 FQGNSA. This CDR3 has 12 residues. V lost 5 bases to trimming and J lost 2 bases, with 5 bases between them. The CDR3 loop reads CASSPFTDTQYF. CDR3 sequence (DNA): TGTGCCAGCAGCCCCTTCACAGATACGCAGTATTTT.

This clonotype was found once. The rearrangement links TRBV6-5 to TRBJ2-1; 15 nucleotides agree with TRBD2. Per germline, CDR1 MNHEY and CDR2 SVGAGI. The CDR3 contains 16 residues. V trimming: 4 bases; J trimming: 7 bases; junction bases outside the gene matches: 5. CDR3 loop: CASSSGLAGGWNEQFF. The DNA of the CDR3 is TGTGCCAGCAGTTCGGGACTAGCGGGAGGATGGAATGAGCAGTTCTTC.

This chain links TRBV6-1 with TRBJ2-5, with a possible D match to TRBD2 (5 bases). The CDR3 is 15 residues long. In germline, CDR1 is MNHNS, CDR2 SASEGT. Trimming removed 3 bases from V and 11 bases from J, with 22 bases in between. The CDR3 here is CASSDIGRVGDTQYF. In DNA form, the CDR3 reads TGTGCCAGCAGTGACATAGGGAGAGTCGGAGATACGCAGTACTTC.

This clonotype has a count of ten or more. The chain links TRBV5-6 to TRBJ2-1; 8 nucleotides match TRBD2. J gave up 7 bases and V 3 bases, and 6 bases lay outside the gene matches. The CDR3 loop spans 14 amino acids. Germline V gene lookup returns CDR1 SGHDT and CDR2 YYEEEE. CDR3 region: CASSSSGRANEQFF. The CDR3 DNA reads as TGTGCCAGCAGCTCCAGCGGGAGAGCGAATGAGCAGTTCTTC.

This rearrangement joins TRBV6-1 to TRBJ2-5, with TRBD2 matching over 8 bases. In germline, CDR1 is MNHNS, CDR2 SASEGT. The trim removed 7 bases at V and 11 bases at J, leaving 12 bases unmatched. The CDR3 length is 13 residues. The CDR3 bases are TGTGCCAGCAAAAGCGCCTCTAAGCGGGAGCAGTACTTC. It is translated as CASKSASKREQYF.

This clonotype was found once. The rearrangement joins TRBV6-1 to TRBJ2-3; perhaps TRBD2 as D (6 bases). V lost 6 bases, J lost 5 bases, and 18 bases lay in between. Germline V gives CDR1 MNHNS, CDR2 SASEGT. The CDR3 totals 15 residues. CDR3 residues: CASSRGTLGEDTQYF. CDR3 in DNA: TGTGCCAGCAGCCGCGGGACTCTTGGGGAAGATACGCAGTATTTT.

In this sample, this clonotype turned up a few times. The chain uses TRBV28 and TRBJ1-1, with 8 bases matching TRBD1. There are 14 residues in the CDR3. Germline trimming cut 6 bases from V and 1 base from J; bases unmatched to any gene: 4. Germline lookup yields CDR1 MDHEN and CDR2 SYDVKM. Here the CDR3 DNA reads TGTGCCAGCAGGCCTGACAGGGGGAACACTGAAGCTTTCTTT. Protein sequence: CASRPDRGNTEAFF.

This clonotype was found many times. V usage is TRBV7-2 and J usage is TRBJ1-5; D gene uncertain. In germline, CDR1 is SGHTA, CDR2 FQGNSA. The CDR3 has 13 amino acids. Trimming took 4 bases from V and 7 from J, leaving 11 bases between them. The CDR3 loop reads CASSYHLEQPQHF. CDR3 DNA sequence: TGTGCCAGCAGCTACCATTTAGAGCAGCCCCAGCATTTT. The full variable domain, completed using reference TRBV7-2 and TRBJ1-5, is GAGVSQSPSNKVTEKGKDVELRCDPISGHTALYWYRQSLGQGLEFLIYFQGNSAPDKSGLPSDRFSAERTGGSVSTLTIQRTQQEDSAVYLCASSYHLEQPQHFGDGTRLSIL.